This is a list of T cell receptor beta chains from one sample in a study of CD8 T cells in Susac syndrome. TCRdb used MiXCR to reprocess the immunoSEQ multiplex PCR reads, holding one entry per CDR3 protein. In the table there are some 250,000 distinct CDR3 sequences, almost 97% of which are singletons. The specimen was CD4+ T cells from PBMCs. These receptors were taken from a human donor with Susac syndrome. Each CDR3 is given with its conserved first and last residue. The D gene is left open where the match is weak. Expanded clones are given a class, and other clones once, few, many or no size at all.

>TRBV19|TRBJ1-1|.|.
TGTGCCAGTAATACGGACCCGAACACTGAAGCTTTCTTT
CASNTDPNTEAFF
>TRBV27|TRBJ2-7|.|.
TGTGCCAGCAAGGAGGGCCTAGGGTACGAGCAGTACTTC
CASKEGLGYEQYF
>TRBV9|TRBJ2-7|.|.
TGTGCCAGCAGCGTAGGGGGTAGCGCGAGCTCCTACGAGCAGTACTTC
CASSVGGSASSYEQYF
>TRBV7-6|TRBJ2-1|.|.
TGTGCCAGCAGCCCTAACGTCCGGGCTTTTGGCAATGAGCAGTTCTTC
CASSPNVRAFGNEQFF
>TRBV24-1|TRBJ2-2|.|.
TGTGCCACCAGGGGCACCGACGGTACCGGGGAGCTGTTTTTT
CATRGTDGTGELFF
>TRBV28|TRBJ2-7|.|.
TGTGCCAGCAGTTTATCGTCTTGGAGCTCCTACGAGCAGTACTTC
CASSLSSWSSYEQYF
>TRBV7-9|TRBJ1-2|.|.
TGTGCCAGCAGCTCCAGTGATCCAGGTTCAGCTAACTATGGCTACACCTTC
CASSSSDPGSANYGYTF
>TRBV7-6|TRBJ1-5|.|.
TGTGCCAGCTCCACTTCCGGGACTCAGCCCCAGCATTTT
CASSTSGTQPQHF
>TRBV29-1|TRBJ1-1|.|TRBD1
TGCAGCGTTCGGGGACAGGGGGCCGGTGGAAAAGCGATCACTGAAGCTTTCTTT
CSVRGQGAGGKAITEAFF
>TRBV6-5|TRBJ2-1|.|.
TGTGCCAGCAGTCAGGGACTCAACTACAATGAGCAGTTCTTC
CASSQGLNYNEQFF
>TRBV7-2|TRBJ2-1|.|TRBD2
TGTGCCAGCACCTTAACCGGGACTAGCGGGAGCCATGAGCAGTTCTTC
CASTLTGTSGSHEQFF
>TRBV7-6|TRBJ1-1|.|TRBD1
TGTGCCAGCAGCTTCGCCAATGGACAGGGTAGAACCACTGAAGCTTTCTTT
CASSFANGQGRTTEAFF
>TRBV7-9|TRBJ1-5|.|.
TGTGCCAGCAGCTCAAACGCCGGGACGGCCTTCAATCAGCCCCAGCATTTT
CASSSNAGTAFNQPQHF
>TRBV10-3|TRBJ2-7|.|TRBD1
TGTGCCATCAGTACCCGGGACAGCTACGAGCAGTACTTC
CAISTRDSYEQYF
>TRBV7-3|TRBJ1-2|.|.
TGTGCCAGCAGCCCAAAGGGGGGCTACACCTTC
CASSPKGGYTF
>TRBV7-9|TRBJ1-4|.|TRBD1
TGTGCCAGTGGGGGACAGGTTAATGAAAAACTGTTTTTT
CASGGQVNEKLFF
>TRBV24-1|TRBJ1-2|.|TRBD1
TGTGCCACCAGTGAACAAGCCGGGACAGGGGATAACTATGGCTACACCTTC
CATSEQAGTGDNYGYTF
>TRBV12-3/TRBV12-4|TRBJ2-1|.|TRBD2
TGTGCCAGCAGTTTAGCTGGGACTAGCGGCCACAATGAGCAGTTCTTC
CASSLAGTSGHNEQFF
>TRBV5-1|TRBJ2-7|.|.
TGCGCCAGCAGTGGACTTATGGGCCACGAGCAGTACTTC
CASSGLMGHEQYF
>TRBV20-1|TRBJ1-2|.|TRBD1
TGCAGTGCTCAGCAGGGGGCCTCCTATGGCTACACCTTC
CSAQQGASYGYTF
>TRBV11-3|TRBJ1-1|.|.
TGTGCCAGCTCCTCTCGGTGGGACACTGAAGCTTTCTTT
CASSSRWDTEAFF
>TRBV12-3/TRBV12-4|TRBJ1-1|.|.
TGTGCCAGCAGTTTTGGACTGAACACTGAAGCTTTCTTT
CASSFGLNTEAFF
>TRBV28|TRBJ1-5|few|.
TGTGCCAGCAGTCCCGGACGGAATCAGCCCCAGCATTTT
CASSPGRNQPQHF
>TRBV20-1|TRBJ2-1|few|TRBD2
TGCAGTGTCGGGACTAGCGGCAGCTCCTACAATGAGCAGTTCTTC
CSVGTSGSSYNEQFF
>TRBV4-1|TRBJ2-5|once|TRBD2
TGCGCCAGCAGCCAAGATTACGGGGGGAGGGCTCGAGAGACCCAGTACTTC
CASSQDYGGRARETQYF
>TRBV3-1|TRBJ2-2|.|.
TGTGCCAGCAGCCAAGTTTCTGCGGGACTCACCGGGGAGCTGTTTTTT
CASSQVSAGLTGELFF
>TRBV28|TRBJ2-7|.|.
TGTGCCAGCAGGAGGTACGAGCAGTACTTC
CASRRYEQYF
>TRBV30|TRBJ2-7|.|.
TGTGCCTGGAGTGTCTCTCGCGGGGCCTACGAGCAGTACTTC
CAWSVSRGAYEQYF
>TRBV3-1|TRBJ2-7|.|.
TGTGCCAGCAGCCAAGGACAATACGAGCAGTACTTC
CASSQGQYEQYF
>TRBV5-4|TRBJ1-1|few|.
TGTGCCAGCAGCACCGGACAGAACACTGAAGCTTTCTTT
CASSTGQNTEAFF
>TRBV4-1|TRBJ1-2|.|.
TGCGCCAGCAGCCAAGATTGGGCAGCGAACTATGGCTACACCTTC
CASSQDWAANYGYTF
>TRBV20-1|TRBJ1-2|.|TRBD1
TGCAGTGCCGTACGGACAGGGGGAAACTATGGCTACACCTTC
CSAVRTGGNYGYTF
>TRBV29-1|TRBJ2-3|.|.
TGCAGCGGCGGGGCGCCGGTCACAGATACGCAGTATTTT
CSGGAPVTDTQYF
>TRBV29-1|TRBJ2-3|.|TRBD2
TGCAGCGCTACAGAGCGGGAGTATGGCACAGATACGCAGTATTTT
CSATEREYGTDTQYF
>TRBV2|TRBJ2-1|.|TRBD2
TGTGCCAGCAGAAGACTAGCGGGGACTGAGCAGTTCTTC
CASRRLAGTEQFF
>TRBV29-1|TRBJ2-3|.|.
TGCAGCGTAAGGCGTGGCACAGATACGCAGTATTTT
CSVRRGTDTQYF
>TRBV20-1|TRBJ2-2|.|TRBD2
TGCAGTGCTCAGCGGGAGGGCCGAGCCGGGGAGCTGTTTTTT
CSAQREGRAGELFF
>TRBV5-6|TRBJ1-1|.|.
TGTGCCAGCAGCTTGGAGAACAGGATGAACACTGAAGCTTTCTTT
CASSLENRMNTEAFF
>TRBV5-1|TRBJ2-5|.|.
TGCGCCAGCAGCTTGCCCGGACAGGCGGCGGGAGGGACCCAGTACTTC
CASSLPGQAAGGTQYF
>TRBV30|TRBJ1-2|.|.
TGTGCCTGGAGTCCCCGACTTGTGGGTACAACTTCTGGCTACACCTTC
CAWSPRLVGTTSGYTF
>TRBV5-1|TRBJ2-5|once|TRBD2
TGCGCCAGCGAAACCGGGACTAGCGGGGAAGAGACCCAGTACTTC
CASETGTSGEETQYF
>TRBV30|TRBJ1-2|.|.
TGTGCCTGGAGTGGGTCTTCCTATGGCTACACCTTC
CAWSGSSYGYTF
>TRBV6-1|TRBJ2-7|.|TRBD2
TGTGCCAGCAGATCCGGGACTAGCGGGAGAGGCCGCTACGAGCAGTACTTC
CASRSGTSGRGRYEQYF
>TRBV2|TRBJ1-2|.|.
TGTGCCACCTCACCCAGTTATGGCTACACCTTC
CATSPSYGYTF
>TRBV11-2|TRBJ1-5|.|.
TGTGCCAGCAGCTTAGAAGGGTTCCAGCCCCAGCATTTT
CASSLEGFQPQHF
>TRBV24-1|TRBJ1-2|.|TRBD1
TGTGCCACCAGTGATCCGCATGGACAGGGATATGGCTACACCTTC
CATSDPHGQGYGYTF
>TRBV5-1|TRBJ2-7|.|.
TGCGCCAGCAGCTACGGCAGCTCCTACGAGCAGTACTTC
CASSYGSSYEQYF
>TRBV7-6|TRBJ2-2|.|TRBD1
TGTGCCAGCAGCTTAAGTCAGGGGGCGACCGGGGAGCTGTTTTTT
CASSLSQGATGELFF
>TRBV13|TRBJ2-7|.|TRBD2
TGTGCCAGCAGCCCCGGGACTAGCGGGAGGAAACAGTACTTC
CASSPGTSGRKQYF
>TRBV9|TRBJ2-1|.|TRBD2
TGTGCCAGCAGCGCCCTGACTGGGACTAGCGGGAGCAATGAGCAGTTCTTC
CASSALTGTSGSNEQFF
>TRBV9|TRBJ2-1|.|.
TGTGCCAGCAGCCCCCTCAGGGAGGATGAGCAGTTCTTC
CASSPLREDEQFF